This TCR beta chain was sequenced during a study of blood T cell repertoires in COVID-19. Across the study: T cells, B-cell-depleted T cells, or PBMCs supplied cDNA or gDNA.

Original handling: Estimated nucleated cell counts came from reference gene primer amplification. Data came from immunoSEQ multiplex PCR; TCRdb stores just in-frame clones and leaves some out. V and J calls and clone size are copied from that table; D and trimming were computed from the DNA. Counted here are 120,000 to 150,000 clones, more than 70% occurring once; the ten biggest clones make up under 12%. The CDR3 is 14 residues long. Trimming at V came to 5 bases and at J to 1 base, leaving 3 bases not matched to a gene. Germline V gene sequence: CDR1 MNHNY, CDR2 SVGAGI (reference sequence). The receptor was isolated from a man in his fifties or sixties with active or convalescent COVID-19. The rearrangement links TRBV6-6 to TRBJ1-2, with 8 bases lining up with TRBD1. Sequencing was done on a sample of peripheral blood. CDR3 residues: CASSDDRGNYGYTF. As DNA, the CDR3 is TGTGCCAGCAGTGATGACAGGGGTAACTATGGCTACACCTTC.